This TCR beta chain originates from a study of post-analysis software for immune sequencing data. Study-level background: As for disease course, relapsing-remitting, secondary progressive and progressive-relapsing multiple sclerosis were all included.

To note about this clonotype: Its antigen remains unidentified.

Study conclusions and caveats: Normalized Chao1 diversity was significantly lower in multiple sclerosis patients than in controls. Samples from one preparation batch, clustered by F measure, grouped strongly together.

TCR beta cDNA libraries had unique molecular identifiers. T cells numbering roughly 0.9 to 11 million gave rise to 500,000 to 600,000 cDNA molecules. TCRdb independently ran MiXCR on the PCR reads; one entry per CDR3 protein. The table records 740,000 or so distinct CDR3 sequences, approximately 53% of them present only once. This clonotype was obtained from a girl between 5 and 17 years old with multiple sclerosis. The sample was blood.

This chain's CDR3 is CASRGEGLSTREPYEQYF. The CDR3 nucleotides are TGTGCCAGCAGGGGTGAGGGCCTATCCACGAGGGAGCCCTACGAGCAGTACTTC. The chain links TRBV21-1 to TRBJ2-7; TRBD2, the table's D call, lacks a check against the DNA. TRBV21-1 is shown as a pseudogene. This CDR3 is 18 amino acids long.